The 28 T cell receptor beta chains presented below share a single source sample, sequenced in a study of shared clonotypes between healthy human individuals. The protocol was immunoSEQ multiplex PCR, while the TCRdb copy is restricted to in-frame clones and leaves out a portion. The repertoire holds some 2,000,000 clones, with about 95% as singletons. Only CD45RO-negative cells positively selected for CCR7 counted as naive CD8 cells, so terminally differentiated effector memory CD45RA+ cells were excluded. The sequencing input was naive CD8+ T cells sorted from blood. These receptors were obtained from a young man in good health.

The rearrangement uses TRBV2 and TRBJ2-7; 7 nucleotides align to TRBD1. Germline CDR1 SNHLY, CDR2 FYNNEI. The CDR3 has 16 residues. With 1 base clipped from V and 6 bases from J, the junction kept 12 bases outside the gene matches. DNA of the CDR3: TGTGCCAGCAGTGAAGAGACAGGGCCCATGGTTTCCGAGCAGTACTTC. Translation gives CASSEETGPMVSEQYF.

The chain combines TRBV20-1 with TRBJ1-2; D is uncertain. This CDR3 is built from 9 residues. Trimming shortened V by 6 bases and J by 4 bases, and 3 bases separated the two germline ends. Germline CDR1 and CDR2: DFQATT and SNEGSKA (reference sequence). DNA of the CDR3: TGCAGTGCCGGCTATGGCTACACCTTC. Residues: CSAGYGYTF.

This rearrangement joins TRBV6-1 to TRBJ2-5; 9 nucleotides align to TRBD1. CDR3 length: 14 amino acids. From germline, CDR1 is MNHNS and CDR2 SASEGT. The V gene end was trimmed by 5 bases and the J gene end by 5 bases; junction bases not matched to a gene: 6. The chain's CDR3 is CASSNIGTGETQYF. DNA for the CDR3: TGTGCCAGCAGTAACATAGGGACAGGGGAGACCCAGTACTTC.

The chain couples TRBV4-1 to TRBJ1-5; D is unclear. The CDR3 has 14 amino acids. V shed 0 bases and J shed 3 bases, with 6 bases lying between them. Germline V gives CDR1 MGHRA, CDR2 YSYEKL. The CDR3 bases are TGCGCCAGCAGCCAAGAAACGGTCAATCAGCCCCAGCATTTT. This encodes CASSQETVNQPQHF.

The chain has TRBV7-9 and TRBJ2-7, with 14 bases that match TRBD2. Germline V gene data show CDR1 as SEHNR and CDR2 as FQNEAQ (reference sequence). This CDR3 is 16 amino acids long. Trimming cost V 4 bases and J 4 bases; bases outside gene matches: 6. As DNA, the CDR3 is TGTGCCAGCAGCTGGGGACTAGCGGGAGCCCCTTACGAGCAGTACTTC. It codes for CASSWGLAGAPYEQYF.

The chain couples TRBV4-3 to TRBJ1-1, with TRBD1 matching over 7 bases. The CDR3 length is 16 residues. V shed 0 bases, J shed 0 bases, and the junction held 4 bases outside the gene matches. Germline CDR1 is LGHNA and CDR2 is YSLEER. CDR3 DNA sequence: TGCGCCAGCAGCCAAGACTGGGGACAGTTGAACACTGAAGCTTTCTTT. It yields the protein CASSQDWGQLNTEAFF.

The J gene is TRBJ1-1, the V gene TRBV7-6; unclear D gene. With 3 bases removed from V and 4 bases from J, the gap between germline ends came to 15 bases. This CDR3 spans 15 amino acids. Germline CDR1 and CDR2: SGHVS and FNYEAQ. The CDR3 reads CASSLDLGVGTEAFF. The DNA of the CDR3 is TGTGCCAGCAGCTTGGACCTCGGGGTGGGCACTGAAGCTTTCTTT.

As for this clone: Germline and junction disagree at one end, which may indicate a read error. This rearrangement joins TRBV30 to TRBJ1-3, with unresolved D. Germline CDR1 is GTSNPN and CDR2 is SVGIG (reference sequence). This CDR3 is 12 amino acids long. The CDR3 nucleotides are TGTGCCCGGAGTACTGCTGGAAACACCATATATTTT. Its protein is CARSTAGNTIYF. Supplemented by reference TRBV30 and TRBJ1-3, the full variable domain reads SQTIHQWPATLVQPVGSPLSLECTVEGTSNPNLYWYRQAAGRGLQLLFYSVGIGQISSEVPQNLSASRPQDRQFILSSKKLLLSDSGFYLCARSTAGNTIYFGEGSWLTVV.

The chain combines TRBV9 with TRBJ2-7, with D uncertain. The ends were cut back, 0 bases at V and 1 base at J, with 8 bases in the middle. The length of the CDR3 is 14 residues. Germline V CDR1 and CDR2: SGDLS, YYNGEE. This CDR3 reads CASSVGYLSYEQYF. The CDR3 DNA is TGTGCCAGCAGCGTAGGATATTTATCCTACGAGCAGTACTTC.

This chain joins TRBV9 and TRBJ2-3, with TRBD2 matching over 10 bases. This CDR3 has 16 amino acids. Germline V gene sequence: CDR1 SGDLS, CDR2 YYNGEE. Losses at the gene ends were 4 bases for V and 4 bases for J; bases not matched to a gene: 9. In DNA form, the CDR3 reads TGTGCCAGCAGCCCTGAAAGGCTAGCGGGAGCAGATACGCAGTATTTT. Encoded protein: CASSPERLAGADTQYF.

V gene TRBV2 combines with J gene TRBJ2-3; D possibly corresponds to TRBD2 (6 bases). The CDR3 is made up of 16 amino acids. The V end lost 3 bases, the J end lost 3 bases, and 16 bases lay between the germline ends. The germline V gene encodes CDR1 SNHLY and CDR2 FYNNEI. CDR3 protein: CASSDSAGPPTDTQYF. CDR3 DNA: TGTGCCAGCAGTGATTCGGCGGGACCCCCAACAGATACGCAGTATTTT.

The chain employs TRBV5-1 and TRBJ2-7; 10 bases agree with TRBD2. The CDR3 totals 15 residues. CDR1 and CDR2 from the germline V gene are SGHRS and YFSETQ. V was clipped by 0 bases and J by 4 bases; unmatched bases: 4. CDR3 protein: CASSLAGSGRYEQYF. The CDR3 bases are TGCGCCAGCAGCTTGGCCGGTAGCGGGAGGTACGAGCAGTACTTC.

The chain recombines TRBV5-4 with TRBJ1-2; D is ambiguous. This CDR3 is built from 14 residues. CDR1 SGHNT and CDR2 YYREEE come from the germline V gene (reference sequence). V lost 1 base, J lost 4 bases, and 11 bases lay in between. The CDR3 DNA reads as TGTGCCAGCAGCTTGTGGAGGGCCGCCTATGGCTACACCTTC. The encoded protein is CASSLWRAAYGYTF.

The gene calls are TRBV4-1 and TRBJ2-5, with 7 bases identical to TRBD1. The CDR3 totals 16 residues. Germline-derived CDR1 and CDR2 are MGHRA and YSYEKL. The J segment lost 7 bases and the V segment lost 2 bases, leaving 13 bases of the junction unmatched. The CDR3 here is CASSQLGTAPKGTQYF. The CDR3 coding sequence is TGCGCCAGCAGCCAACTAGGGACAGCCCCCAAAGGGACCCAGTACTTC.

This sequence joins TRBV11-2 and TRBJ2-5, with D perhaps matching TRBD2 (6 bases). CDR3 size: 16 residues. V lost 5 bases to trimming and J lost 5 bases, with 21 bases between them. Germline CDR1 is SGHAT and CDR2 is FQNNGV. The CDR3 reads CASSRIRLDLKETQYF. CDR3 in DNA: TGTGCCAGCAGCCGAATAAGACTAGACCTAAAGGAGACCCAGTACTTC.

The chain carries TRBV7-9 and TRBJ2-7, with TRBD1 matching 7 bases. Per germline, CDR1 SEHNR and CDR2 FQNEAQ (reference sequence). The V segment lost 1 base and the J segment 8 bases; nucleotides outside the gene matches: 8. The CDR3 spans 14 residues. CDR3 in DNA: TGTGCCAGCAGCTTAGGCGCACAGGGGTTGCAGCAGTACTTC. This sequence encodes CASSLGAQGLQQYF.

The chain employs TRBV6-4 and TRBJ2-1, with D perhaps matching TRBD2 (5 bases). There are 12 residues in the CDR3. Germline values: CDR1 MRHNA, CDR2 SNTAGT. V was clipped by 6 bases and J by 13 bases, with 16 bases between them. CDR3 residues: CASRGPGSDQFF. In nucleotides, the CDR3 is TGTGCCAGCAGAGGGCCGGGGTCTGACCAGTTCTTC.

This rearrangement joins TRBV11-1 to TRBJ2-1; 7 bases align to TRBD2. V was clipped by 2 bases and J by 8 bases; unmatched bases: 9. Per germline, CDR1 SGHAT and CDR2 FQDESV (reference sequence). The CDR3 spans 15 residues. The CDR3 loop is CASSLSGGGNDEQFF. In DNA form, the CDR3 reads TGTGCCAGCAGCTTATCCGGCGGGGGAAACGATGAGCAGTTCTTC.

The CDR3 loop is CASSPISGPSLVEAFF. CDR3 bases: TGCGCCAGCAGCCCGATCTCTGGACCCTCTTTGGTTGAAGCTTTCTTT. The chain uses TRBV4-3 and TRBJ1-1; D gene unclear. V was pared by 4 bases and J by 7 bases, with 22 bases between. The germline gives CDR1 LGHNA, CDR2 YSLEER. This CDR3 has 16 amino acids.

V is TRBV5-6 and J is TRBJ2-1, with 7 bases lining up with TRBD1. The CDR3 totals 14 residues. Trimming at V came to 2 bases and at J to 3 bases, leaving 2 bases not matched to a gene. In germline, CDR1 is SGHDT, CDR2 YYEEEE. The CDR3: CASSFRTGYNEQFF. The CDR3 DNA is TGTGCCAGCAGCTTTAGGACAGGCTACAATGAGCAGTTCTTC.

The rearrangement links TRBV30 to TRBJ2-7; D may be TRBD2 (6 bases). The CDR3 totals 12 residues. Germline lookup yields CDR1 GTSNPN and CDR2 SVGIG (reference sequence). CDR3 DNA sequence: TGTGCGGGGAATCAGGGAGGCTACGAGCAGTACTTC. This encodes CAGNQGGYEQYF. Full variable domain (remainder filled in from reference TRBV30 and TRBJ2-7): SQTIHQWPATLVQPVGSPLSLECTVEGTSNPNLYWYRQAAGRGLQLLFYSVGIGQISSEVPQNLSASRPQDRQFILSSKKLLLSDSGFYLCAGNQGGYEQYFGPGTRLTVT.

In this sample, this clone turned up once. V is TRBV2 and J is TRBJ2-5, with TRBD1 matching over 10 bases. The V and J ends lost 10 bases and 1 base, in that order; junction bases with no gene match: 12. The CDR3 totals 16 residues. Germline CDR1 is SNHLY and CDR2 is FYNNEI. This CDR3 reads CATLTRTGGTQETQYF. The CDR3 DNA reads TGTGCCACCTTAACAAGGACAGGGGGGACCCAAGAGACCCAGTACTTC.

The J gene is TRBJ2-3, the V gene TRBV27, with TRBD2 identical over 11 bases. After removal of 4 bases from V and 4 bases from J, the junction contained 4 bases not matched to a gene. The CDR3 runs to 15 residues. The germline V gene encodes CDR1 MNHEY and CDR2 SMNVEV (reference sequence). In nucleotides, the CDR3 is TGTGCCAGCAGTTCCGGGACTAGCGGTGCAGATACGCAGTATTTT. Translation: CASSSGTSGADTQYF.

This sequence joins TRBV5-1 and TRBJ1-6, with D tentatively TRBD1 (6 bases). V was shortened by 4 bases and J by 0 bases, with 11 bases between the two germline ends. Per the germline V gene, CDR1 is SGHRS and CDR2 is YFSETQ. The CDR3 loop spans 16 amino acids. In DNA form, the CDR3 reads TGCGCCAGCAGCGCGGACAGTAGCTCCTATAATTCACCCCTCCACTTT. Translated: CASSADSSSYNSPLHF.

The genes are TRBV4-1 and TRBJ1-2; no clear D gene. The CDR3 covers 14 residues. V lost 0 bases, J lost 8 bases, and 13 bases lay in between. The germline CDR1 and CDR2 sequences are MGHRA and YSYEKL. CDR3 sequence (DNA): TGCGCCAGCAGCCAAGATCAACAGCCTCGCGGCTACACCTTC. As protein: CASSQDQQPRGYTF.

This clone was seen more than once but under ten times. CDR3 residues: CASSENSNQPQHF. The CDR3 region has the DNA TGTGCCAGCAGCGAGAATAGCAATCAGCCCCAGCATTTT. V is TRBV11-2 and J is TRBJ1-5; D remains ambiguous. There are 13 residues in the CDR3. In germline, CDR1 is SGHAT, CDR2 FQNNGV. The V gene lost 5 bases and the J gene lost 0 bases, with 5 bases spanning the gap. The full variable domain, its missing parts supplied by reference TRBV11-2 and TRBJ1-5, is EAGVAQSPRYKIIEKRQSVAFWCNPISGHATLYWYQQILGQGPKLLIQFQNNGVVDDSQLPKDRFSAERLKGVDSTLKIQPAKLEDSAVYLCASSENSNQPQHFGDGTRLSIL.

The rearrangement links TRBV4-2 to TRBJ1-4; D is unresolved. The CDR3 has 14 residues. Between the trimmed V and J ends, which lost 4 bases and 3 bases, there was a span of 9 bases. CDR1 and CDR2 (germline): LGHNA, YNFKEQ. CDR3 sequence reads: CASSPIGANEKLFF. Written as DNA, the CDR3 is TGTGCCAGCAGCCCTATAGGAGCTAATGAAAAACTGTTTTTT.

The chain joins TRBV27 to TRBJ2-3; TRBD2 aligns across 10 bases. V lost 6 bases to trimming and J lost 6 bases; unmatched junction nucleotides: 12. Germline V gene sequence: CDR1 MNHEY, CDR2 SMNVEV (reference sequence). The CDR3 is 16 residues long. CDR3 sequence: CASSALGLAVLDTQYF. The CDR3 DNA follows: TGTGCCAGCAGCGCGCTTGGACTAGCGGTGTTGGATACGCAGTATTTT.